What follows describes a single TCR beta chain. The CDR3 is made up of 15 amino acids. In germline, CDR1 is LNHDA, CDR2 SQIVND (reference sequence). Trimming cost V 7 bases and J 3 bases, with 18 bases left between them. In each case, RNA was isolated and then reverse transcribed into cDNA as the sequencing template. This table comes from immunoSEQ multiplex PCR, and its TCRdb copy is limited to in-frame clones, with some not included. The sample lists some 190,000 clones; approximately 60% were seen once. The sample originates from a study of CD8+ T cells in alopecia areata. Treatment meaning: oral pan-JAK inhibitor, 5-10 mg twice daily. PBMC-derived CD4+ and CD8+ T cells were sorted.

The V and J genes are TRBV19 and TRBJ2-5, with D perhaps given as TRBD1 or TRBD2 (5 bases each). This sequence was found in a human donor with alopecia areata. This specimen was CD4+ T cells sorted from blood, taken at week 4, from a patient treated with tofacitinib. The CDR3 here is CASTNDGLGEETQYF. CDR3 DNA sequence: TGTGCCAGTACCAACGACGGACTGGGGGAAGAGACCCAGTACTTC.